This T cell receptor beta chain was documented in a study of control samples from healthy donors and cancer patients. TCRdb keeps only in-frame clones here, not all; method: immunoSEQ multiplex PCR. The sample lists about 35,000 clones; 80% to 95% were seen once. Between the trimmed V and J ends, which lost 3 bases and 3 bases, there was a span of 8 bases. The CDR3 length is 13 residues. Germline lookup yields CDR1 SNHLY and CDR2 FYNNEI. This rearrangement joins TRBV2 to TRBJ1-2, with D perhaps TRBD1 (5 bases). This TCR was recovered from a man in his forties with colorectal cancer. Material: PBMCs. The CDR3 coding sequence is TGTGCCAGCAGTGATCAGGGTGACTATGGCTACACCTTC. As protein: CASSDQGDYGYTF.